This entry lists 11 T cell receptor beta chains sequenced from one sample in a study of long-term antiretroviral therapy in people with HIV. Runs used v3.0 of the immunoSEQ assay and were done at survey level. The method was immunoSEQ multiplex PCR; TCRdb's version includes in-frame clones alone and lacks a portion of them. This sample carries 20,000 or so clones, under 90% of them seen once, and the ten largest clones take 3% to 4%. The sample consisted of unsorted PBMCs, taken 1.9 years after starting antiretroviral therapy. All receptors come from a woman between 45 and 60 years old with HIV.

The J gene is TRBJ1-5, the V gene TRBV19, with D perhaps matching TRBD1 (6 bases). CDR1 and CDR2 from the germline V gene are LNHDA and SQIVND (reference sequence). The CDR3 is made up of 16 amino acids. Trimming took 2 bases from V and 6 from J, leaving 17 bases between them. The CDR3 DNA follows: TGTGCCAGTAGTATACTATTTGGGGGCAGTGGTCAGCCCCAGCATTTT. Translating gives CASSILFGGSGQPQHF.

The V and J genes are TRBV4-3 and TRBJ2-7; tentative D call: TRBD1 (5 bases). This CDR3 has 15 amino acids. CDR1 and CDR2 (germline): LGHNA, YSLEER. V was shortened by 1 base and J by 1 base, with 11 bases between the two germline ends. The CDR3, as DNA: TGCGCCAGCAGCCAAGGTCCCAGGGAATCCTACGAGCAGTACTTC. This sequence encodes CASSQGPRESYEQYF.

In nucleotides, the CDR3 is TGTGCCATCAGTGTTGAGTCCTACGAGCAGTACTTC. It translates to CAISVESYEQYF. This chain links TRBV10-3 with TRBJ2-7; D not resolved. CDR1 is ENHRY and CDR2 is SYGVKD in the germline V gene. Deletions cut 4 bases from V and 1 base from J, with 5 bases between. The CDR3 is made up of 12 amino acids.

The V gene is TRBV9, the J gene TRBJ2-2; tentatively, D is TRBD2 (5 bases). Germline V gives CDR1 SGDLS, CDR2 YYNGEE. Trimming removed 0 bases from V and 4 bases from J, with 13 bases in between. CDR3 size: 16 residues. The CDR3 spells CASSVGSGASTGELFF. In DNA, the CDR3 is TGTGCCAGCAGCGTAGGAAGCGGCGCCAGCACCGGGGAGCTGTTTTTT. Variable domain in full (rest from reference TRBV9 and TRBJ2-2): DSGVTQTPKHLITATGQRVTLRCSPRSGDLSVYWYQQSLDQGLQFLIQYYNGEERAKGNILERFSAQQFPDLHSELNLSSLELGDSALYFCASSVGSGASTGELFFGEGSRLTVL.

The chain has TRBV9 and TRBJ2-5; TRBD2 aligns across 11 bases. The V gene end was trimmed by 4 bases and the J gene end by 4 bases; junction bases not matched to a gene: 3. The CDR3 runs 14 residues. CDR1 and CDR2 from the germline V gene are SGDLS and YYNGEE. The CDR3 DNA reads TGTGCCAGCAGCTTAGCGGGGGGGCCAGAGACCCAGTACTTC. This codes for CASSLAGGPETQYF.

This sequence joins TRBV7-2 and TRBJ2-5; TRBD1 might be the D (6 bases). The V gene lost 3 bases and the J gene lost 0 bases, with 14 bases spanning the gap. Germline V gives CDR1 SGHTA, CDR2 FQGNSA. This CDR3 comprises 16 residues. The CDR3 bases are TGTGCCAGCAGCTTTGGCGACAGGCGGTACCAAGAGACCCAGTACTTC. This sequence encodes CASSFGDRRYQETQYF. Combining the CDR3 with reference TRBV7-2 and TRBJ2-5 gives the whole variable domain GAGVSQSPSNKVTEKGKDVELRCDPISGHTALYWYRQSLGQGLEFLIYFQGNSAPDKSGLPSDRFSAERTGGSVSTLTIQRTQQEDSAVYLCASSFGDRRYQETQYFGPGTRLLVL.

The chain couples TRBV28 to TRBJ1-2, with 7 positions matching TRBD1. V lost 3 bases, J lost 8 bases, and 3 bases stayed unmatched. This CDR3 has 12 residues. Germline CDR1 is MDHEN and CDR2 is SYDVKM. The CDR3 DNA is TGTGCCAGCAGTTTCACAGGGGACGGCTACACCTTC. It yields the protein CASSFTGDGYTF.

The CDR3 reads CASSSQTSNYGYTF. CDR3 nucleotides: TGTGCCAGCAGCTCACAGACTTCTAACTATGGCTACACCTTC. The chain has TRBV7-2 and TRBJ1-2; D unclear. The CDR3 covers 14 residues. Per germline, CDR1 SGHTA and CDR2 FQGNSA. V dropped 4 bases and J dropped 0 bases, with 9 bases sitting between them.

The CDR3 region has the DNA TGTGCCAGCAGCTTAGAGGTCAGGGCCAACACTGAAGCTTTCTTT. Translating gives CASSLEVRANTEAFF. V and J are TRBV7-9 and TRBJ1-1, with a tentative D call TRBD1 (5 bases). CDR1 and CDR2 (germline): SEHNR, FQNEAQ (reference sequence). V lost 1 base and J 2 bases, leaving 11 bases between the germline ends. The CDR3 consists of 15 residues.

CDR3 region: CASSVDQGGEQYF. In DNA form, the CDR3 reads TGTGCCAGCAGCGTAGACCAGGGGGGCGAGCAGTACTTC. This chain joins TRBV9 and TRBJ2-7; a possible D gene is TRBD1 (7 bases). The ends were cut back, 0 bases at V and 6 bases at J, with 10 bases in the middle. The germline CDR1 and CDR2 sequences are SGDLS and YYNGEE. This CDR3 is 13 amino acids long. The complete variable domain, with remaining parts taken from reference TRBV9 and TRBJ2-7, reads DSGVTQTPKHLITATGQRVTLRCSPRSGDLSVYWYQQSLDQGLQFLIQYYNGEERAKGNILERFSAQQFPDLHSELNLSSLELGDSALYFCASSVDQGGEQYFGPGTRLTVT.

J is TRBJ2-5 and V is TRBV20-1, with D unclear. The J call could be wrong; TRBJ2-7 is a better fit for the DNA end. Germline CDR1 is DFQATT and CDR2 is SNEGSKA (reference sequence). The length of the CDR3 is 11 residues. The CDR3 reads CSVLFSYEQYF. CDR3 coding DNA: TGCAGTGTTCTTTTCTCCTACGAGCAGTACTTC.